This T cell receptor beta chain emerged from a study of response to subunit inactivated influenza vaccine. Trimming took 4 bases from V and 0 from J, leaving 13 bases between them. The CDR3 is made up of 16 amino acids. TCRdb re-derived calls from the RT-PCR reads in MiXCR, one entry per CDR3 protein. The data hold 750,000 to 850,000 distinct CDR3 sequences, with about 18% observed a single time. The rearrangement uses TRBV12-3 or TRBV12-4 and TRBJ2-1; D may be TRBD2 (6 bases). This clonotype was sampled from a man aged 45-65 years who received an inactivated influenza vaccine. Source: PBMCs from blood, taken more than 4 days after vaccination. Written as DNA, the CDR3 is TGTGCCAGCAGTTCCCGGACTATCAGCTCCTACAATGAGCAGTTCTTC. Its protein product is CASSSRTISSYNEQFF.